The 26 T cell receptor beta chains given below trace back to one sample, sequenced in a study of Ad26.COV2.S vaccination and SARS-CoV-2 variants. The table came from immunoSEQ multiplex PCR; TCRdb's copy has only in-frame clones and leaves some out. Of 300,000 to 450,000 clones listed, about 91% were seen once; the top ten hold around 4.2%. This specimen was peripheral blood, taken after recovery from COVID-19. Receptor source: a human donor who had recovered from COVID-19.

The rearrangement links TRBV27 to TRBJ2-5; D gene ambiguous. V shed 6 bases and J shed 4 bases, with 18 bases lying between them. This CDR3 region has 15 residues. Looked up from germline, CDR1 is MNHEY and CDR2 is SMNVEV (reference sequence). In DNA, the CDR3 is TGTGCCAGCAGGGCCAGCTATCTCTGGGGAGAGACCCAGTACTTC. Translating it yields CASRASYLWGETQYF.

The count of this clone is one. The chain is built from TRBV6-4 and TRBJ2-7, with TRBD1 matching 10 bases. V trimming: 1 base; J trimming: 5 bases; junction bases outside the gene matches: 5. The CDR3 runs to 15 residues. Germline V gene data show CDR1 as MRHNA and CDR2 as SNTAGT. CDR3 nucleotides: TGTGCCAGCAGTGACTGGACAGGGGGGGCCCACGAGCAGTACTTC. Protein: CASSDWTGGAHEQYF.

The V and J genes are TRBV7-2 and TRBJ2-5; TRBD2 is a possible D gene (5 bases). Germline CDR1 reads SGHTA; CDR2 reads FQGNSA. The CDR3 consists of 14 residues. The V end lost 4 bases, the J end lost 3 bases, and 12 bases lay between the germline ends. The CDR3 sequence: CASSSGWSEETQYF. CDR3 sequence (DNA): TGTGCCAGCAGCTCGGGGTGGTCGGAAGAGACCCAGTACTTC.

The genes are TRBV5-4 and TRBJ2-7; 9 bases are shared with TRBD2. The trim removed 4 bases at V and 4 bases at J, leaving 3 bases unmatched. The CDR3 has 13 amino acids. Germline loops: CDR1 SGHNT, CDR2 YYREEE (reference sequence). The CDR3 nucleotides read TGTGCCAGCAGCACGGGACTAGCTTACGAGCAGTACTTC. It yields the protein CASSTGLAYEQYF.

The chain joins TRBV7-2 to TRBJ2-4; the match to TRBD1 covers 8 bases. CDR3 size: 16 residues. V shed 4 bases, J shed 3 bases, and the junction held 8 bases outside the gene matches. Germline V gene data show CDR1 as SGHTA and CDR2 as FQGNSA. Here the CDR3 reads CASSSYQGAVKNIQYF. In nucleotides, the CDR3 is TGTGCCAGCAGCTCATACCAGGGGGCTGTCAAAAACATTCAGTACTTC.

This rearrangement joins TRBV7-9 to TRBJ2-7; the match to TRBD1 covers 9 bases. J was trimmed by 2 bases and V by 1 base; bases with no gene match: 3. In germline, CDR1 is SEHNR, CDR2 FQNEAQ (reference sequence). The CDR3 extends over 15 amino acids. The chain's CDR3 is CASSLGDRGTYEQYF. CDR3 DNA sequence: TGTGCCAGCAGCTTAGGAGACAGGGGGACCTACGAGCAGTACTTC.

The chain employs TRBV29-1 and TRBJ1-2, with 11 bases aligning to TRBD1. This CDR3 region has 16 residues. Trimming removed 1 base from V and 8 bases from J; junction bases left unmatched: 12. The germline gives CDR1 SQVTM, CDR2 ANQGSEA. This chain's CDR3 is CSVEVSEGQGAWGYTF. In nucleotides, the CDR3 is TGCAGCGTTGAAGTTTCGGAAGGACAGGGGGCGTGGGGCTACACCTTC.

This clone was recorded once. The chain uses TRBV7-2 and TRBJ1-4, with 11 bases fitting TRBD1. CDR1 and CDR2 from the germline V gene are SGHTA and FQGNSA. Trimming at V came to 4 bases and at J to 3 bases, leaving 1 base not matched to a gene. The CDR3 has 15 amino acids. The CDR3 DNA reads as TGTGCCAGCAGCTCGGACAGGGGGCCTAATGAAAAACTGTTTTTT. This gives the protein CASSSDRGPNEKLFF.

This chain links TRBV5-1 with TRBJ1-1; no clear D. V lost 0 bases and J 6 bases, leaving 12 bases between the germline ends. Looked up from germline, CDR1 is SGHRS and CDR2 is YFSETQ. The CDR3 runs 14 residues. The CDR3 reads CASSLVASDPEAFF. Written as DNA, the CDR3 is TGCGCCAGCAGCTTGGTGGCCAGTGATCCTGAAGCTTTCTTT.

The V gene is TRBV25-1, the J gene TRBJ1-2; D uncertain. The germline V and J ends were trimmed by 6 bases and 6 bases, with 14 bases remaining between them. From germline, CDR1 is MGHDK and CDR2 SYGVNS. This CDR3 comprises 13 residues. CDR3 in DNA: TGTGCCAGCAGAGCCGCTAATGGTGATGGCTACACCTTC. It specifies CASRAANGDGYTF.

A remark on this clone: This sample also contains other DNA sequences that code for the same CDR3. V usage is TRBV7-9 and J usage is TRBJ1-5; D gene ambiguous. The CDR3 has 14 residues. In germline, CDR1 is SEHNR, CDR2 FQNEAQ (reference sequence). The germline V and J ends were trimmed by 0 bases and 2 bases, with 5 bases remaining between them. CDR3: CASSLASGNQPQHF. CDR3 in DNA: TGTGCCAGCAGCTTAGCGAGTGGCAATCAGCCCCAGCATTTT.

V gene TRBV6-5 combines with J gene TRBJ1-6; 9 nucleotides agree with TRBD1. V lost 6 bases and J lost 5; bases outside the gene matches: 5. Germline V gene lookup returns CDR1 MNHEY and CDR2 SVGAGI. CDR3 length equals 15 residues. CDR3 bases: TGTGCCAGCAGGAAAACAGGGGGCGATAATTCACCCCTCCACTTT. Its translation is CASRKTGGDNSPLHF.

The sample holds one count of this clone. The V gene is TRBV19, the J gene TRBJ2-5; TRBD2 aligns across 10 bases. V trimming: 5 bases; J trimming: 4 bases; junction bases outside the gene matches: 10. Germline CDR1 is LNHDA and CDR2 is SQIVND (reference sequence). This CDR3 region has 16 residues. The CDR3 DNA follows: TGTGCCAGTAGTCCCCAGCGGGGGGGCCATGGAGAGACCCAGTACTTC. It is translated as CASSPQRGGHGETQYF.

The chain carries TRBV9 and TRBJ2-5; 13 nucleotides match TRBD2. V dropped 3 bases and J dropped 6; count of bases not matched to a gene: 11. CDR1 is SGDLS and CDR2 is YYNGEE in the germline V gene. The CDR3 loop spans 17 amino acids. Written as DNA, the CDR3 is TGTGCCAGCAGCGCCGGTCAACTAGCGGGGGGGCCAAAGACCCAGTACTTC. As protein: CASSAGQLAGGPKTQYF.

The chain employs TRBV7-2 and TRBJ1-2, with no clear D. Trimming shortened V by 5 bases and J by 3 bases, and 13 bases separated the two germline ends. CDR3 length: 14 residues. CDR1 and CDR2 (germline): SGHTA, FQGNSA. The CDR3 sequence is CASSMSVSDYGYTF. CDR3 DNA sequence: TGTGCCAGCAGCATGTCCGTATCGGACTATGGCTACACCTTC.

The V and J genes are TRBV11-3 and TRBJ1-1, with TRBD1 as a possible D gene (6 bases). Germline V gives CDR1 SGHNT, CDR2 YENEEA. The CDR3 length is 11 residues. V was cut by 4 bases and J by 10 bases, with 10 bases left in between. CDR3 in DNA: TGTGCCAGCAGCTCCCGGGGGCCAGCTTTCTTT. This codes for CASSSRGPAFF.

The rearrangement links TRBV5-1 to TRBJ2-2; TRBD2 might be the D (7 bases). V was cut by 1 base and J by 6 bases, with 19 bases left in between. This CDR3 has 17 amino acids. Per the germline V gene, CDR1 is SGHRS and CDR2 is YFSETQ. This CDR3 is CASSLPLGGLMAGELFF. The CDR3 region has the DNA TGCGCCAGCAGCTTGCCCTTGGGGGGGCTAATGGCCGGGGAGCTGTTTTTT.

V and J are TRBV5-8 and TRBJ2-5, with D possibly TRBD1 on 6 matching bases. CDR1 SGHTS and CDR2 YDEGEE come from the germline V gene. The V end was cut by 0 bases, the J end by 4 bases, with 10 bases between. This CDR3 region has 14 residues. CDR3 amino acids: CASSLGQGIETQYF. The CDR3 DNA reads TGTGCCAGCAGCTTGGGGCAGGGGATAGAGACCCAGTACTTC.

The chain uses TRBV29-1 and TRBJ2-2; D not resolved. The CDR3 runs 13 residues. The germline gives CDR1 SQVTM, CDR2 ANQGSEA. The germline V and J ends were trimmed by 4 bases and 0 bases, with 6 bases remaining between them. The CDR3 region has the DNA TGCAGCGTTGGCAGAACGAACACCGGGGAGCTGTTTTTT. This encodes CSVGRTNTGELFF.

Written as DNA, the CDR3 is TGCGCCAGCAGCTTGCGAAGGGAGCAGTACTTC. Translated, it gives CASSLRREQYF. The chain uses TRBV5-1 and TRBJ2-7; the D is unclear. The V end lost 1 base, the J end lost 7 bases, and 6 bases lay between the germline ends. The CDR3 extends over 11 amino acids. Germline V gene data show CDR1 as SGHRS and CDR2 as YFSETQ.

The CDR3 bases are TGCAGCGTTGAAGGAGAATCAGGGGCCTCTAATGAAAAACTGTTTTTT. Translating it yields CSVEGESGASNEKLFF. The chain carries TRBV29-1 and TRBJ1-4, with a tentative D call TRBD1 (6 bases). V lost 1 base to trimming and J lost 3 bases, with 15 bases between them. The CDR3 covers 16 residues. Germline V gene sequence: CDR1 SQVTM, CDR2 ANQGSEA.

In this sample, this clone turned up once. The V and J genes are TRBV19 and TRBJ1-2; the D is unclear. V was shortened by 4 bases and J by 0 bases, with 12 bases between the two germline ends. The CDR3 runs 15 residues. Germline-derived CDR1 and CDR2 are LNHDA and SQIVND (reference sequence). DNA for the CDR3: TGTGCCAGTAGTAACTGGCACGCGGCTAACTATGGCTACACCTTC. Amino acids: CASSNWHAANYGYTF.

This chain connects TRBV10-3 to TRBJ2-3; TRBD1 matches at 7 bases. The CDR3 sequence is 17 residues long. Trimming at V came to 0 bases and at J to 2 bases, leaving 8 bases not matched to a gene. Germline CDR1 is ENHRY and CDR2 is SYGVKD. This CDR3 is CAISESSGDRDTDTQYF. CDR3 nucleotide sequence: TGTGCCATCAGTGAGTCAAGCGGTGACAGGGACACAGATACGCAGTATTTT.

V gene TRBV7-2 combines with J gene TRBJ1-4, with TRBD1 matching 8 bases. CDR1 SGHTA and CDR2 FQGNSA come from the germline V gene. The V and J ends lost 4 bases and 2 bases, in that order; junction bases with no gene match: 12. The CDR3 sequence is 18 residues long. CDR3 sequence (DNA): TGTGCCAGCAGCTCGGACAGGGTAGCCCCAGGGACTAATGAAAAACTGTTTTTT. It yields the protein CASSSDRVAPGTNEKLFF.

V gene TRBV9 combines with J gene TRBJ1-3, with D possibly being TRBD1 (5 bases). The V gene's germline CDR1 is SGDLS and CDR2 YYNGEE. V gave up 4 bases and J gave up 2 bases, with 19 bases separating them. The CDR3 contains 17 residues. The CDR3 spells CASSTLGEPGPGNTIYF. Here the CDR3 DNA reads TGTGCCAGCAGCACACTTGGGGAGCCGGGGCCTGGAAACACCATATATTTT.

V and J are TRBV7-8 and TRBJ1-3, with TRBD1 matching over 10 bases. The CDR3 covers 18 residues. Germline CDR1 reads SGHVS; CDR2 reads FQNEAQ. Losses at the gene ends were 5 bases for V and 2 bases for J; bases not matched to a gene: 12. The CDR3 nucleotides are TGTGCCAGCAGCGACAGGGGGCGAGGTATCGAGCCTGGAAACACCATATATTTT. It specifies CASSDRGRGIEPGNTIYF.